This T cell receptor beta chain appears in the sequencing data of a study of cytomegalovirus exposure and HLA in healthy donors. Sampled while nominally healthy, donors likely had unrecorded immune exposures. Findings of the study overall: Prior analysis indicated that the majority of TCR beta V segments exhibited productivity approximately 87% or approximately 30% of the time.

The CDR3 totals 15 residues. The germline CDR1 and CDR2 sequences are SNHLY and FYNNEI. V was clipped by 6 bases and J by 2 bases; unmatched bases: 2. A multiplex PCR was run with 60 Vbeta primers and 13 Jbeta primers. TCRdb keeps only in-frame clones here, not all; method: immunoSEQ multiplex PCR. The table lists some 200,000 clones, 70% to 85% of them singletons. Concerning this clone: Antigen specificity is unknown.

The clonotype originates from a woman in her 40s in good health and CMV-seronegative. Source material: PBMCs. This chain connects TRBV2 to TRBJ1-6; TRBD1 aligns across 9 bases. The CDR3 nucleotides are TGTGCCAGCAGGGGGACAGGGCCCTATAATTCACCCCTCCACTTT. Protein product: CASRGTGPYNSPLHF. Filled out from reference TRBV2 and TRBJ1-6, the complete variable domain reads EPEVTQTPSHQVTQMGQEVILRCVPISNHLYFYWYRQILGQKVEFLVSFYNNEISEKSEIFDDQFSVERPDGSNFTLKIRSTKLEDSAMYFCASRGTGPYNSPLHFGNGTRLTVT.